This T cell receptor beta chain was recorded in a study of T cell changes during pregnancy in multiple sclerosis. The V gene's germline CDR1 is SNHLY and CDR2 FYNNEI. The ends were cut back, 6 bases at V and 5 bases at J, with 28 bases in the middle. This CDR3 contains 18 residues. Some clones are missing from TCRdb's copy, which holds only in-frame ones; the method was immunoSEQ multiplex PCR. The sample yields about 40,000 clones, around 94% seen once. This TCR was recovered from a female donor with multiple sclerosis, enrolled in a pregnancy study. This sample comprised CD4+ T cells from peripheral blood mononuclear cells, obtained before pregnancy. The genes are TRBV2 and TRBJ1-2; possibly TRBD1 for D (5 bases). The CDR3 region is CASRSGVDLSFVSYGYTF. As DNA, the CDR3 is TGTGCCAGCAGGTCGGGGGTAGATCTGAGTTTTGTGTCGTATGGCTACACCTTC.